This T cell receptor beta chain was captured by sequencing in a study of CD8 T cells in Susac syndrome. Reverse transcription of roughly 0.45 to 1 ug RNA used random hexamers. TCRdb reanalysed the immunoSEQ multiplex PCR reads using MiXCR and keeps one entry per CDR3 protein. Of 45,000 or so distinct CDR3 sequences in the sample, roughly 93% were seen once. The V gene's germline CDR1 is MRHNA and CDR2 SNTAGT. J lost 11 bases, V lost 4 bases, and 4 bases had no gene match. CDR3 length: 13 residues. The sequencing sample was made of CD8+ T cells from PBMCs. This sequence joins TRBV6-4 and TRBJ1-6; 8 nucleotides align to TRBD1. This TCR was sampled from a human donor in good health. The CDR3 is CASSVGQGTPLHF. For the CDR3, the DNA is TGTGCCAGCAGTGTCGGACAGGGAACACCCCTCCACTTT.